This T cell receptor (beta chain) is drawn from a study of CD8 T cells in Susac syndrome. Germline CDR1 SGDLS, CDR2 YYNGEE. The CDR3 has 14 residues. Trimming stripped 0 bases from V and 1 base from J, with 7 bases between. Sequencing of TCR beta, carried out with a high-throughput approach, was applied to CD8+ and CD4+ T cells from the blood. This clonotype was observed a handful of times. RNA, at about 0.45 to 1 ug, was reverse transcribed with random hexamers. MiXCR, run by TCRdb on the immunoSEQ multiplex PCR reads, gives a single entry per CDR3 protein. The sample carries some 97,000 distinct CDR3 sequences, around 96% recorded once.

The chain recombines TRBV9 with TRBJ1-1; D uncertain. The sample was CD8+ T cells from PBMCs. The TCR sequence derives from a human donor with Susac syndrome. The CDR3 DNA reads as TGTGCCAGCAGCGTAGAGGGTGGGAACACTGAAGCTTTCTTT. It translates to CASSVEGGNTEAFF.